This T cell receptor beta chain was recorded in a study of blood T cell repertoires in COVID-19. Study details: Both acute and convalescent COVID-19 samples were obtained from the United States, Italy and Spain.

Per the original methods: Reference gene primers were amplified, and this amplification served to estimate nucleated cell counts. Measured with immunoSEQ multiplex PCR; TCRdb has only the in-frame clones, and not every one. The DNA gave D and trimming, while V, J and clone size come from that table. The top ten clones hold under 4% of a sample with under 200,000 clones, around 84% of them seen once. The CDR3 length is 14 residues. V was cut by 2 bases and J by 0 bases, with 5 bases left in between. CDR1 and CDR2 (germline): SGHTS, YDEGEE. Sample: PBMCs or T cells enriched from blood (not recorded which). This TCR was sampled from a woman aged 25 to 45 who had been exposed to COVID-19. The V and J genes are TRBV5-8 and TRBJ1-4; D is uncertain. The CDR3: CASSFGTTNEKLFF. The CDR3 nucleotides are TGTGCCAGCAGCTTCGGGACAACTAATGAAAAACTGTTTTTT.